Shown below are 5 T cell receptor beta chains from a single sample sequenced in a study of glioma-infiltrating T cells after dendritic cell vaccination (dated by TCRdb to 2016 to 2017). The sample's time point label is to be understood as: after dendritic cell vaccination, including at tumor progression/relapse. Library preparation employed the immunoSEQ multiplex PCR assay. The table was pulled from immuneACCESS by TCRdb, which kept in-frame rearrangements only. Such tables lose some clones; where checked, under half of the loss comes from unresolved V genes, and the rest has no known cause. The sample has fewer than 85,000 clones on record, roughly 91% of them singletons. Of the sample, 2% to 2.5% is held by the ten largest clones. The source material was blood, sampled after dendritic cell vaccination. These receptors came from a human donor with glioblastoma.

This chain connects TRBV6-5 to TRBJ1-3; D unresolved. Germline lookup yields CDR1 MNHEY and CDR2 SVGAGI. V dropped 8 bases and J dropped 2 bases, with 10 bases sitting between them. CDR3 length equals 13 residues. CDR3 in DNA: TGTGCCAGCTCTCGGGGAGCTGGAAACACCATATATTTT. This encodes CASSRGAGNTIYF.

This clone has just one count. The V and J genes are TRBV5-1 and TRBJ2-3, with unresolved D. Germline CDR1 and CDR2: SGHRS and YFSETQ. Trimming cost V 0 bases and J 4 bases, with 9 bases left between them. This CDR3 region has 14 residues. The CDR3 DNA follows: TGCGCCAGCAGCTTGGGAGGCCCCCCAGATACGCAGTATTTT. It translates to CASSLGGPPDTQYF.

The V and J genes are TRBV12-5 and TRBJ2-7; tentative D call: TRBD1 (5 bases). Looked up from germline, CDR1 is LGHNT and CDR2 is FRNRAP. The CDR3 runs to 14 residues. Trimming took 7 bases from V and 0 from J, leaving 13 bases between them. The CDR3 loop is CASATAGNSYEQYF. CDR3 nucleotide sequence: TGTGCTAGTGCTACCGCAGGGAACTCCTACGAGCAGTACTTC.

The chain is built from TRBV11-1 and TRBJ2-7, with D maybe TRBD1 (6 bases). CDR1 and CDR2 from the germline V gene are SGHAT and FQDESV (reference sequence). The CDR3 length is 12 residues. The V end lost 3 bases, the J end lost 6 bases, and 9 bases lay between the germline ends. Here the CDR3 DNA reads TGTGCCAGCAGCTTGGGGGCCCCCGAGCAGTACTTC. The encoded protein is CASSLGAPEQYF.

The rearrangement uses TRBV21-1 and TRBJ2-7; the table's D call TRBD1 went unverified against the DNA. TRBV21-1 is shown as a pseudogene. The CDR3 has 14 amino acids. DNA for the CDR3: TGTGCCAGGGGTCCGACAGGGCTTTCCTACGAGCAGTACTTC. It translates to CARGPTGLSYEQYF.